Listed here are 29 T cell receptor beta chains from one sample, sequenced in a study of blood T cell repertoires in COVID-19 (dated by TCRdb to the early 2020s). Receptor libraries were prepared by the immunoSEQ multiplex PCR assay. TCRdb retrieved this table from immuneACCESS and kept in-frame rearrangements only. Not all clones are present; in checked studies, unresolved V genes account for under half, and no reason is known for the remainder. This sample holds 70,000 to 95,000 clones; roughly 80% were observed only once. The biggest ten clones account for 16% of the sample. The material sequenced was peripheral blood. These receptors were taken from a human donor in a cohort sampled during active COVID-19.

The rearrangement links TRBV2 to TRBJ2-5; no reliable D call. The germline V and J ends were trimmed by 5 bases and 4 bases, with 8 bases remaining between them. CDR3 size: 12 residues. Per the germline V gene, CDR1 is SNHLY and CDR2 is FYNNEI. In nucleotides, the CDR3 is TGTGCCAGCAGTACATTACGAGAGACCCAGTACTTC. This gives the protein CASSTLRETQYF.

J is TRBJ2-3 and V is TRBV6-6; 8 nucleotides line up with TRBD2. The CDR3 covers 13 residues. Germline CDR1 reads MNHNY; CDR2 reads SVGAGI (reference sequence). V was clipped by 8 bases and J by 2 bases; unmatched bases: 3. CDR3 coding DNA: TGTGCCAGCTTAGCGGGGACCACAGATACGCAGTATTTT. Translated: CASLAGTTDTQYF.

This clone was picked up one time. V gene TRBV18 combines with J gene TRBJ1-5; D is uncertain. Germline assignment: CDR1 KGHSH and CDR2 LQKENI. Trimming took 1 base from V and 0 from J, leaving 10 bases between them. The CDR3 is 16 amino acids. CDR3 region: CASSPRYLDSNQPQHF. CDR3 coding DNA: TGTGCCAGCTCACCACGTTACCTAGATAGCAATCAGCCCCAGCATTTT.

The rearrangement joins TRBV14 to TRBJ2-5; D gene ambiguous. The V gene lost 1 base and the J gene lost 1 base, with 16 bases spanning the gap. The CDR3 has 17 amino acids. Looked up from germline, CDR1 is SGHDN and CDR2 is FVKESK. CDR3 in amino acids: CASSQVRLDLSQETQYF. The DNA of the CDR3 is TGTGCCAGCAGCCAAGTTCGTCTAGACCTTTCCCAAGAGACCCAGTACTTC.

The V and J genes are TRBV18 and TRBJ2-1, with D tentatively TRBD2 (6 bases). Trimming removed 3 bases from V and 4 bases from J, with 13 bases in between. The CDR3 covers 15 residues. From germline, CDR1 is KGHSH and CDR2 LQKENI. CDR3 loop: CASSPGTLGYNEQFF. The CDR3 nucleotides are TGTGCCAGCTCACCCGGGACTCTGGGGTACAATGAGCAGTTCTTC.

This clone showed up just once. In DNA form, the CDR3 reads TGTGCCACCAGTGACTCCGGACAGGGGGAATCTCAGCCCCAGCATTTT. Protein sequence: CATSDSGQGESQPQHF. The J gene is TRBJ1-5, the V gene TRBV24-1, with 10 bases that match TRBD1. Germline assignment: CDR1 KGHDR and CDR2 SFDVKD. V lost 4 bases, J lost 6 bases, and 8 bases stayed unmatched. The CDR3 has 16 amino acids.

This clone has only a few counts. The chain recombines TRBV7-2 with TRBJ2-7; 10 bases are a match to TRBD1. The CDR3 extends over 15 amino acids. The V gene's germline CDR1 is SGHTA and CDR2 FQGNSA. Trimming cost V 6 bases and J 1 base; bases outside gene matches: 6. Written as DNA, the CDR3 is TGTGCCAGCAGTCCCCGGACAGGGGGATCCTACGAGCAGTACTTC. It codes for CASSPRTGGSYEQYF. The entire variable domain, with the rest obtained from reference TRBV7-2 and TRBJ2-7, is as follows: GAGVSQSPSNKVTEKGKDVELRCDPISGHTALYWYRQSLGQGLEFLIYFQGNSAPDKSGLPSDRFSAERTGGSVSTLTIQRTQQEDSAVYLCASSPRTGGSYEQYFGPGTRLTVT.

V and J are TRBV25-1 and TRBJ2-5, with D tentatively TRBD1 (5 bases). V lost 4 bases to trimming and J lost 0 bases, with 6 bases between them. The CDR3 has 13 residues. Germline V lookup: CDR1 MGHDK, CDR2 SYGVNS. CDR3 in amino acids: CASSGQNQETQYF. The CDR3 nucleotides are TGTGCCAGCAGTGGACAGAACCAAGAGACCCAGTACTTC. The whole variable domain, filled in from reference TRBV25-1 and TRBJ2-5, reads EADIYQTPRYLVIGTGKKITLECSQTMGHDKMYWYQQDPGMELHLIHYSYGVNSTEKGDLSSESTVSRIRTEHFPLTLESARPSHTSQYLCASSGQNQETQYFGPGTRLLVL.

In this sample, this clone turned up once. J is TRBJ2-3 and V is TRBV7-9, with 8 positions matching TRBD1. Germline V lookup: CDR1 SEHNR, CDR2 FQNEAQ (reference sequence). Trimming cost V 5 bases and J 5 bases; bases outside gene matches: 15. The CDR3 is 17 residues long. The CDR3 reads CASSHKKGTGSVDTQYF. The DNA for the CDR3 is TGTGCCAGCAGCCACAAGAAGGGGACAGGATCCGTAGATACGCAGTATTTT.

A remark on this clone: This sample includes further DNA sequences coding for the same CDR3. The chain uses TRBV5-1 and TRBJ2-3, with 9 bases matching TRBD1. J lost 2 bases, V lost 4 bases, and 5 bases had no gene match. Germline V gene lookup returns CDR1 SGHRS and CDR2 YFSETQ. The CDR3 has 15 amino acids. The CDR3 region has the DNA TGCGCCAGCAGCAGGACAGGGGCGTCCACAGATACGCAGTATTTT. Translation: CASSRTGASTDTQYF. Supplemented by reference TRBV5-1 and TRBJ2-3, the full variable domain reads KAGVTQTPRYLIKTRGQQVTLSCSPISGHRSVSWYQQTPGQGLQFLFEYFSETQRNKGNFPGRFSGRQFSNSRSEMNVSTLELGDSALYLCASSRTGASTDTQYFGPGTRLTVL.

The chain couples TRBV10-3 to TRBJ1-4, with TRBD1 identical over 9 bases. The CDR3 spans 16 residues. V lost 0 bases to trimming and J lost 4 bases; unmatched junction nucleotides: 3. The germline gives CDR1 ENHRY, CDR2 SYGVKD. CDR3 amino acids: CAISESMGQGNEKLFF. DNA of the CDR3: TGTGCCATCAGTGAGTCGATGGGACAGGGTAATGAAAAACTGTTTTTT.

The CDR3 sequence: CASSLLGTGRYEQFF. CDR3 DNA sequence: TGTGCCAGCAGTTTACTGGGGACAGGGAGGTATGAGCAGTTCTTC. The chain carries TRBV27 and TRBJ2-1, with 9 bases that match TRBD1. CDR3 length: 15 residues. In germline, CDR1 is MNHEY, CDR2 SMNVEV (reference sequence). J lost 8 bases, V lost 2 bases, and 7 bases had no gene match.

This rearrangement joins TRBV7-9 to TRBJ2-3; maybe TRBD2 (6 bases). This CDR3 is 16 amino acids long. Germline V CDR1 and CDR2: SEHNR, FQNEAQ (reference sequence). The V end was cut by 1 base, the J end by 0 bases, with 11 bases between. The CDR3 spells CASSLGWGTSTDTQYF. Here the CDR3 DNA reads TGTGCCAGCAGCTTAGGTTGGGGGACTAGCACAGATACGCAGTATTTT. The full variable domain, rest sourced from reference TRBV7-9 and TRBJ2-3, is DTGVSQNPRHKITKRGQNVTFRCDPISEHNRLYWYRQTLGQGPEFLTYFQNEAQLEKSRLLSDRFSAERPKGSFSTLEIQRTEQGDSAMYLCASSLGWGTSTDTQYFGPGTRLTVL.

The genes are TRBV28 and TRBJ1-2; TRBD1 agrees at 7 bases. The germline CDR1 and CDR2 sequences are MDHEN and SYDVKM. This CDR3 has 14 amino acids. J was trimmed by 8 bases and V by 4 bases; bases with no gene match: 10. The DNA for the CDR3 is TGTGCCAGCAGTTACCTGGGACAGTTTGAGGGCTACACCTTC. It translates to CASSYLGQFEGYTF.

J is TRBJ1-6 and V is TRBV18; D ambiguous. CDR3 length: 13 residues. Per the germline V gene, CDR1 is KGHSH and CDR2 is LQKENI. V lost 3 bases and J lost 7, with 7 bases in between. CDR3 loop: CASSPTLNSPLHF. CDR3 DNA sequence: TGTGCCAGCTCACCGACACTGAATTCACCCCTCCACTTT.

This clone showed up many times. The chain carries TRBV5-6 and TRBJ1-2, with D possibly being TRBD1 (5 bases). V was pared by 0 bases and J by 4 bases, with 10 bases between. The CDR3 totals 14 residues. Germline-derived CDR1 and CDR2 are SGHDT and YYEEEE. The CDR3 is CASSLGGAGYGYTF. The DNA for the CDR3 is TGTGCCAGCAGCTTGGGGGGCGCAGGCTATGGCTACACCTTC.

The chain recombines TRBV27 with TRBJ2-7; D perhaps matches TRBD2 (6 bases). V was clipped by 0 bases and J by 3 bases, with 12 bases between them. This CDR3 spans 15 amino acids. The germline V gene encodes CDR1 MNHEY and CDR2 SMNVEV (reference sequence). The CDR3 nucleotides read TGTGCCAGCAGTTTATCTGGCGTGGGGGGCTACGAGCAGTACTTC. Protein: CASSLSGVGGYEQYF.

V and J are TRBV5-4 and TRBJ2-1; TRBD2 aligns across 8 bases. The CDR3 is made up of 16 amino acids. Looked up from germline, CDR1 is SGHNT and CDR2 is YYREEE (reference sequence). V was pared by 4 bases and J by 4 bases, with 10 bases of the junction left unmatched. DNA of the CDR3: TGTGCCAGCAGCCGCTTGGGTAGCGGGGATTACAATGAGCAGTTCTTC. It is translated as CASSRLGSGDYNEQFF.

The chain is built from TRBV2 and TRBJ2-7, with TRBD1 matching over 7 bases. Germline V gene lookup returns CDR1 SNHLY and CDR2 FYNNEI. There are 14 residues in the CDR3. The J segment lost 7 bases and the V segment lost 8 bases, leaving 14 bases of the junction unmatched. The CDR3 is CASRQDRMRGEQYF. The CDR3 DNA reads as TGTGCCAGCCGACAGGACAGGATGAGGGGAGAGCAGTACTTC. The full variable domain, completed using reference TRBV2 and TRBJ2-7, is EPEVTQTPSHQVTQMGQEVILRCVPISNHLYFYWYRQILGQKVEFLVSFYNNEISEKSEIFDDQFSVERPDGSNFTLKIRSTKLEDSAMYFCASRQDRMRGEQYFGPGTRLTVT.

The rearrangement uses TRBV27 and TRBJ1-2, with 7 positions matching TRBD1. Germline V gene sequence: CDR1 MNHEY, CDR2 SMNVEV (reference sequence). V lost 3 bases, J lost 4 bases, and 5 bases stayed unmatched. The CDR3 contains 14 residues. CDR3 DNA sequence: TGTGCCAGCAGTTTGAACAGGGGAAGCTATGGCTACACCTTC. It codes for CASSLNRGSYGYTF.

This sequence joins TRBV27 and TRBJ1-6; D unresolved. Germline V gene lookup returns CDR1 MNHEY and CDR2 SMNVEV (reference sequence). V dropped 0 bases and J dropped 6 bases, with 12 bases sitting between them. The CDR3 has 16 residues. The CDR3 loop reads CASSLSTGGFNSPLHF. CDR3 in DNA: TGTGCCAGCAGTTTATCTACCGGAGGGTTTAATTCACCCCTCCACTTT.

This chain connects TRBV12-3 or TRBV12-4 to TRBJ2-7, with D maybe TRBD2 (5 bases). There are 12 residues in the CDR3. V lost 6 bases to trimming and J lost 4 bases, with 10 bases between them. CDR3 DNA sequence: TGTGCCAGCAGCCCCGGAGGATACGAGCAGTACTTC. Protein product: CASSPGGYEQYF.

The rearrangement links TRBV28 to TRBJ1-5; 9 nucleotides agree with TRBD1. Per the germline V gene, CDR1 is MDHEN and CDR2 is SYDVKM. Germline trimming cut 6 bases from V and 0 bases from J; bases unmatched to any gene: 3. This CDR3 region has 15 residues. The CDR3 sequence: CASRRTGVSNQPQHF. The CDR3 bases are TGTGCCAGCAGGCGGACAGGGGTTAGCAATCAGCCCCAGCATTTT. Combining the CDR3 with reference TRBV28 and TRBJ1-5 gives the whole variable domain DVKVTQSSRYLVKRTGEKVFLECVQDMDHENMFWYRQDPGLGLRLIYFSYDVKMKEKGDIPEGYSVSREKKERFSLILESASTNQTSMYLCASRRTGVSNQPQHFGDGTRLSIL.

In this sample, this clone turned up once. This chain joins TRBV28 and TRBJ1-6; 7 bases are a match to TRBD1. Germline CDR1 is MDHEN and CDR2 is SYDVKM. The CDR3 totals 13 residues. The junction had 7 bases not matched to a gene; V was cut back by 11 bases and J by 6 bases. The CDR3 reads CAESGDSNSPLHF. The CDR3 nucleotides are TGTGCCGAGTCGGGGGACAGTAATTCACCCCTCCACTTT.

This clone was picked up one time. This rearrangement joins TRBV24-1 to TRBJ2-3; 10 bases map to TRBD2. Trimming cost V 6 bases and J 4 bases; bases outside gene matches: 9. Germline V gives CDR1 KGHDR, CDR2 SFDVKD. The CDR3 covers 16 residues. The CDR3 sequence is CATSLASGGGADTQYF. In DNA, the CDR3 is TGTGCCACCAGTCTCGCTAGCGGGGGTGGGGCAGATACGCAGTATTTT.

This sequence joins TRBV7-9 and TRBJ1-1, with 8 positions matching TRBD1. Germline values: CDR1 SEHNR, CDR2 FQNEAQ (reference sequence). J lost 8 bases, V lost 5 bases, and 10 bases had no gene match. The CDR3 loop spans 14 amino acids. The CDR3 DNA follows: TGTGCCAGCAGCCACGCCGGACAGGGTGTCGAAGCTTTCTTT. It specifies CASSHAGQGVEAFF.

The chain has TRBV19 and TRBJ2-1; 12 bases fit TRBD2. Germline CDR1 reads LNHDA; CDR2 reads SQIVND (reference sequence). The CDR3 sequence is 16 residues long. J gave up 1 base and V 4 bases, and 2 bases lay outside the gene matches. Written as DNA, the CDR3 is TGTGCCAGTAGTAGCCTAGCGGGAGGGTCCTACAATGAGCAGTTCTTC. Residues: CASSSLAGGSYNEQFF.

This chain links TRBV6-2 or TRBV6-3 with TRBJ2-7; 11 positions match TRBD2. CDR1 and CDR2 (germline): MNHEY, SVGEGT. This CDR3 is built from 15 residues. With 4 bases clipped from V and 2 bases from J, the junction kept 4 bases outside the gene matches. The CDR3 sequence is CASSLGLAGAYEQYF. The CDR3 nucleotides read TGTGCCAGCAGTTTAGGACTAGCGGGCGCCTACGAGCAGTACTTC.

The chain uses TRBV3-1 (or the pseudogene TRBV3-2) and TRBJ2-4; the D gene is possibly TRBD2 (5 bases). Germline CDR1 reads LGHDT; CDR2 reads YNNKEL (reference sequence). This CDR3 contains 17 residues. The ends were cut back, 0 bases at V and 2 bases at J, with 14 bases in the middle. Here the CDR3 reads CASSQEGGLASKNIQYF. CDR3 DNA sequence: TGTGCCAGCAGCCAAGAAGGTGGACTGGCATCCAAAAACATTCAGTACTTC.